This T cell receptor beta chain came from a study of CD8 T cells in Susac syndrome. The wider study: When their blood was taken, patients with Susac syndrome were therapy-naive, taking corticosteroids, or taking intravenous immunoglobulin alone.

Patients with Susac syndrome fulfilled recently defined diagnostic criteria for definite or probable disease. FACS enriched CD8+ TEMRA cells, while bulk CD8+ and CD4+ were negatively isolated. A quantity of about 0.5 to 1 ug RNA underwent reverse transcription using random hexamers. TCRdb analysed the immunoSEQ multiplex PCR reads with MiXCR anew, one entry per CDR3 protein. The data show under 150,000 distinct CDR3 sequences, just under 95% seen once. The sequenced material came from CD4+ T cells from PBMCs. The clonotype comes from a human donor with Susac syndrome.

The CDR3: CASGTGATEQYF. In DNA, the CDR3 is TGTGCCAGCGGGACAGGGGCCACGGAGCAGTACTTC. The rearrangement joins TRBV6-2 or TRBV6-3 to TRBJ2-7; 10 bases line up with TRBD1. Germline V gene data show CDR1 as MNHEY and CDR2 as SVGEGT. The length of the CDR3 is 12 residues. V lost 8 bases to trimming and J lost 7 bases; unmatched junction nucleotides: 5.